The clone carrying this T cell receptor beta chain is labeled medium-sized. Its antigen is undetermined. The CDR3 length is 18 residues. The V gene end was trimmed by 5 bases and the J gene end by 3 bases; junction bases not matched to a gene: 15. CDR1 and CDR2 from the germline V gene are SEHNR and FQNEAQ (reference sequence). The data were obtained in a study of type 1 regulatory T cells. One entry per CDR3 protein, called by TCRdb with MiXCR from the reads. The sample has roughly 65,000 distinct CDR3 sequences; around 49% are singletons. The V call is TRBV7-9, the J call TRBJ2-3; 9 bases fit TRBD2. The clonotype was recovered from a human donor in good health. Sequencing was performed on cultured non-Tr1 T cells, either the whole culture or a sorted T cell fraction (not recorded which). CDR3 sequence: CASSPRPGASGETDTQYF. CDR3 DNA sequence: TGTGCCAGCAGCCCTAGGCCAGGGGCTAGCGGGGAAACAGATACGCAGTATTTT.